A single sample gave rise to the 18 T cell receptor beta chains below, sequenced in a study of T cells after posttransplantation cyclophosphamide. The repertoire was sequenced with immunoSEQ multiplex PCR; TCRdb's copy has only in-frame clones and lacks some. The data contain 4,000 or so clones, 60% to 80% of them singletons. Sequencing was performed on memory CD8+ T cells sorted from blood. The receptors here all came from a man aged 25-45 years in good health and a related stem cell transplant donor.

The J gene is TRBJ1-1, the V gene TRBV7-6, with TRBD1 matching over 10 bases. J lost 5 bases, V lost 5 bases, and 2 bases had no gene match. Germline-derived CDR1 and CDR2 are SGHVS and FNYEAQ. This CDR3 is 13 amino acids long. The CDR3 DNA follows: TGTGCCAGCAGCCGGGGACAGGGGACTGAAGCTTTCTTT. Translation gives CASSRGQGTEAFF. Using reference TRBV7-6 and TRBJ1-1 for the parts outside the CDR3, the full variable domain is GAGVSQSPRYKVTKRGQDVALRCDPISGHVSLYWYRQALGQGPEFLTYFNYEAQQDKSGLPNDRFSAERPEGSISTLTIQRTEQRDSAMYRCASSRGQGTEAFFGQGTRLTVV.

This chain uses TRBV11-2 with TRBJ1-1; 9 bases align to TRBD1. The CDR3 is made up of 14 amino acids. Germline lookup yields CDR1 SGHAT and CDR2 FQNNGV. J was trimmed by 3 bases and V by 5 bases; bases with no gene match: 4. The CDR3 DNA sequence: TGTGCCAGCAGCAAACAGGGGGCGTACACTGAAGCTTTCTTT. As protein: CASSKQGAYTEAFF.

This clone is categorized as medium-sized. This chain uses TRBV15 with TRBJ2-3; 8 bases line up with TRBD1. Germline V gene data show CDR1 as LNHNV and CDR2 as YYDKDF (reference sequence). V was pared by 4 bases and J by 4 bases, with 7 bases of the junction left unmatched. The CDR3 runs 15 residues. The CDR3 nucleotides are TGTGCCACCAGCACCCCTCAGGGGGCATCAGATACGCAGTATTTT. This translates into CATSTPQGASDTQYF. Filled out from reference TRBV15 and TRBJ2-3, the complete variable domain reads DAMVIQNPRYQVTQFGKPVTLSCSQTLNHNVMYWYQQKSSQAPKLLFHYYDKDFNNEADTPDNFQSRRPNTSFCFLDIRSPGLGDTAMYLCATSTPQGASDTQYFGPGTRLTVL.

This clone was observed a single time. CDR3 nucleotide sequence: TGCGCCAGCAGCCAAGGGACCGGGACAGAAAATTCACCCCTCCACTTT. Translated: CASSQGTGTENSPLHF. The rearrangement links TRBV4-3 to TRBJ1-6; 7 positions match TRBD1. Germline V gene lookup returns CDR1 LGHNA and CDR2 YSLEER. This CDR3 region has 16 residues. V was pared by 1 base and J by 7 bases, with 7 bases of the junction left unmatched.

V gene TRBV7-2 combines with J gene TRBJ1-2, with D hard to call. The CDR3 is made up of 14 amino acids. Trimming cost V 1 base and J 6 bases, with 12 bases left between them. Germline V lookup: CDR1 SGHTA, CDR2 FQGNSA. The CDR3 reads CASSLDNTLNGYTF. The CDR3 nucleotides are TGTGCCAGCAGCTTAGACAATACCCTCAATGGCTACACCTTC.

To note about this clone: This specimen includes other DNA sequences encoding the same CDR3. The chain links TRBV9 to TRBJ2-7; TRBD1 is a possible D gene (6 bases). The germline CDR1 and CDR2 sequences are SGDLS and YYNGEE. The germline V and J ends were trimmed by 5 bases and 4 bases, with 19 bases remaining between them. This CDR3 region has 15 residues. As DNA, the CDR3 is TGTGCCAGCAGTATCGGACAGAGGACGGCATACGAGCAGTACTTC. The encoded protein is CASSIGQRTAYEQYF. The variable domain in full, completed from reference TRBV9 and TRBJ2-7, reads DSGVTQTPKHLITATGQRVTLRCSPRSGDLSVYWYQQSLDQGLQFLIQYYNGEERAKGNILERFSAQQFPDLHSELNLSSLELGDSALYFCASSIGQRTAYEQYFGPGTRLTVT.

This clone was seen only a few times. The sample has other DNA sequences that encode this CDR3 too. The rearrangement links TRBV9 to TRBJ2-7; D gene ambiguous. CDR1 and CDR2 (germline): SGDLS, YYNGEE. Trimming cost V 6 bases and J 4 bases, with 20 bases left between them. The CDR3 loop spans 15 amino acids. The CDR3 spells CASIIKQKTAYEQYF. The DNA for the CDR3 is TGTGCCAGCATCATCAAACAGAAGACGGCATACGAGCAGTACTTC.

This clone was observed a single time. CDR3 in amino acids: CASSPRGQGNQPQHF. The CDR3 DNA reads as TGTGCCAGCAGCCCCAGGGGACAGGGCAATCAGCCCCAGCATTTT. The V call is TRBV7-9, the J call TRBJ1-5, with TRBD1 identical over 8 bases. Losses at the gene ends were 5 bases for V and 2 bases for J; bases not matched to a gene: 5. Germline V gene lookup returns CDR1 SEHNR and CDR2 FQNEAQ (reference sequence). CDR3 length: 15 amino acids.

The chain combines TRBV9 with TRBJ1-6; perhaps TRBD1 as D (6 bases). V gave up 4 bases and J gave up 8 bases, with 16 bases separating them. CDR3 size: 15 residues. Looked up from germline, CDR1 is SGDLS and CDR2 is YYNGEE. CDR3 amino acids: CASSPPGVGYSPLHF. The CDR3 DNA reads TGTGCCAGCAGCCCCCCAGGGGTGGGGTATTCACCCCTCCACTTT.

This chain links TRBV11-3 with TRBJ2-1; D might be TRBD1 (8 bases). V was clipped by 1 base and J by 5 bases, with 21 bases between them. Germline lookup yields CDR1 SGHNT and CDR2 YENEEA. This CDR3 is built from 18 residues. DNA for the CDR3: TGTGCCAGCAGCTTAGTCCCATCAGGGGGCGCGGGGGACAATGAGCAGTTCTTC. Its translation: CASSLVPSGGAGDNEQFF. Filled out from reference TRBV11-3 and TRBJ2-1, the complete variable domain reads EAGVVQSPRYKIIEKKQPVAFWCNPISGHNTLYWYLQNLGQGPELLIRYENEEAVDDSQLPKDRFSAERLKGVDSTLKIQPAELGDSAVYLCASSLVPSGGAGDNEQFFGPGTRLTVL.

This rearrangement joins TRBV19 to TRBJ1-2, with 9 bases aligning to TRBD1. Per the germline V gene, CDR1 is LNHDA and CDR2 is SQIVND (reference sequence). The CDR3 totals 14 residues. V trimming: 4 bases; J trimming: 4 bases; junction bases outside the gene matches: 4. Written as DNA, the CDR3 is TGTGCCAGTAGTAGGGACAGGGCGCTCTATGGCTACACCTTC. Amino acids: CASSRDRALYGYTF.

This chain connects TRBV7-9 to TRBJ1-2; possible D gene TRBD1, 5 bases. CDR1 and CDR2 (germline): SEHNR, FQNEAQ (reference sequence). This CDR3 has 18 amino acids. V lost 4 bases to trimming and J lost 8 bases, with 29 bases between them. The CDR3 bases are TGTGCCAGCAGCTCACCCTCGGCCGAGGCGGGGCAAGCTCAAGGCTACACCTTC. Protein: CASSSPSAEAGQAQGYTF.

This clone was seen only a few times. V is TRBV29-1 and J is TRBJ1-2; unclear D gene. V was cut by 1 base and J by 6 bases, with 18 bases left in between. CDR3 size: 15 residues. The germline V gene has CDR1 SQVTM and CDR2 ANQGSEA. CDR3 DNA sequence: TGCAGCGTTGAAGGGACGAGGGAGGTCGGGCATGGCTACACCTTC. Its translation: CSVEGTREVGHGYTF.

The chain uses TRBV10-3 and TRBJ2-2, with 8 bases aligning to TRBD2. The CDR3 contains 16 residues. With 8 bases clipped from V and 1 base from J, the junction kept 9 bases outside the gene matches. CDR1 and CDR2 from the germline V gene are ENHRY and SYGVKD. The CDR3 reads CAIYQPGLGNTGELFF. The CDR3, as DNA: TGTGCCATCTACCAACCGGGACTAGGGAACACCGGGGAGCTGTTTTTT.

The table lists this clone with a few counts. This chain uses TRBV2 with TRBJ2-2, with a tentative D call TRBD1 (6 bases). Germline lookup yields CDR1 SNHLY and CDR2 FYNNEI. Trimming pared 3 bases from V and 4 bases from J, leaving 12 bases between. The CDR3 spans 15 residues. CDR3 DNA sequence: TGTGCCAGCAGTGACGGCAGGGGAATCACCGGGGAGCTGTTTTTT. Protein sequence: CASSDGRGITGELFF.

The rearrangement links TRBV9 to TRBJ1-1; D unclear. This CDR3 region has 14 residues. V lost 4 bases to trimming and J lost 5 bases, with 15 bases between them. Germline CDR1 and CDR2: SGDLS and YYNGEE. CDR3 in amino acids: CASSPLEVGTEAFF. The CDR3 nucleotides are TGTGCCAGCAGCCCCTTGGAGGTGGGGACTGAAGCTTTCTTT.

The CDR3 nucleotides read TGCGCCAGCAGCTTAGGACTAGCGGGTGTAGCCTACAATGAGCAGTTCTTC. This gives the protein CASSLGLAGVAYNEQFF. The chain uses TRBV5-1 and TRBJ2-1; 11 nucleotides match TRBD2. After removal of 2 bases from V and 2 bases from J, the junction contained 6 bases not matched to a gene. Germline V gene data show CDR1 as SGHRS and CDR2 as YFSETQ. The CDR3 is 17 amino acids.

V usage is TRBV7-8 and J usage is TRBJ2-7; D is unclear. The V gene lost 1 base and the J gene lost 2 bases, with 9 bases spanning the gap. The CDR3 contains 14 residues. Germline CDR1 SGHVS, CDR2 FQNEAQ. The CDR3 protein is CASSLGGRAYEQYF. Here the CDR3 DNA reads TGTGCCAGCAGCTTAGGAGGTAGAGCCTACGAGCAGTACTTC.